The clone carrying this T cell receptor (beta chain) was picked up a small number of times. No antigen is known for it. The CDR3 runs 15 residues. Trimming pared 5 bases from V and 0 bases from J, leaving 11 bases between. Germline assignment: CDR1 PRHDT and CDR2 FYEKMQ (reference sequence). This record belongs to a study of blood T cells in healthy people across ages. Study-wide results and limits: More naive CD4+ cells and higher diversity marked long-lived donors relative to aged donors.

With a J-beta primer mix and a sample-barcoded 5' primer, a second PCR ran roughly 6 to 11 cycles. TCRdb redid the calling of the 5' RACE reads with MiXCR, one entry per CDR3 protein. The table has hundreds of thousands of distinct CDR3 sequences, approximately 25% seen once. These same data were also listed under a study on T cells of mothers and their children. This second report adds: Each child gave around 3 million TCR beta CDR3 reads (each mother, over 9.5 million).

This receptor was taken from a boy under 18 in good health. Sequenced: blood. The V gene is TRBV13, the J gene TRBJ2-1; D perhaps matches TRBD2 (5 bases). The CDR3: CASSPIGSSYNEQFF. Written as DNA, the CDR3 is TGTGCCAGCAGCCCTATAGGGAGCTCCTACAATGAGCAGTTCTTC. Drawing the rest from reference TRBV13 and TRBJ2-1, the complete variable domain is AAGVIQSPRHLIKEKRETATLKCYPIPRHDTVYWYQQGPGQDPQFLISFYEKMQSDKGSIPDRFSAQQFSDYHSELNMSSLELGDSALYFCASSPIGSSYNEQFFGPGTRLTVL.